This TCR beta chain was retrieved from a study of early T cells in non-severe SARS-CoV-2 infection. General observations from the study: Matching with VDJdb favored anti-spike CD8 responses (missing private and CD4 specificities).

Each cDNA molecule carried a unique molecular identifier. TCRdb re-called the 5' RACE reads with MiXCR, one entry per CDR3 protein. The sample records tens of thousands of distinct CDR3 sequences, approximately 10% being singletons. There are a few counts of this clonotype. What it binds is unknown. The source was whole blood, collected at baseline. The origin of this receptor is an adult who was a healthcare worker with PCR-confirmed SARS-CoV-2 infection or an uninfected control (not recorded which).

CDR3 sequence reads: CAISEDRGGEQYF. The CDR3 DNA reads TGTGCCATCAGTGAGGACAGGGGAGGCGAGCAGTACTTC. The chain employs TRBV10-3 and TRBJ2-7; 8 positions match TRBD1. Germline assignment: CDR1 ENHRY and CDR2 SYGVKD. The V segment lost 2 bases and the J segment 6 bases; nucleotides outside the gene matches: 3. The CDR3 extends over 13 amino acids.